These 19 T cell receptor beta chains originate from one sample sequenced in a study of T cell responses to AZD1222 COVID-19 vaccine. TCRdb keeps only in-frame clones here, not all; method: immunoSEQ multiplex PCR. The sample includes 180,000 or so clones, 70% to 90% seen only once; the top ten take about 24%. The source material was peripheral blood, sampled 28 days after the second AZD1222 dose. Receptors were obtained from an adult who received the AZD1222 COVID-19 vaccine.

The chain couples TRBV19 to TRBJ1-5, with 9 bases fitting TRBD1. The CDR3 runs to 14 residues. The germline V gene has CDR1 LNHDA and CDR2 SQIVND (reference sequence). Unmatched junction bases numbered 6, after V lost 6 bases and J lost 6 bases. CDR3 nucleotide sequence: TGTGCCAGTAGCCCAACGACAGGGGGTCAGCCCCAGCATTTT. Translated: CASSPTTGGQPQHF.

The J gene is TRBJ2-7, the V gene TRBV4-1, with D possibly called TRBD1 or TRBD2 (5 bases each). The length of the CDR3 is 15 residues. The V and J ends lost 0 bases and 3 bases respectively, with 12 bases between them. Germline CDR1 MGHRA, CDR2 YSYEKL. The CDR3 loop reads CASSQDSGTSYEQYF. The CDR3 nucleotides are TGCGCCAGCAGCCAAGATTCAGGGACGAGCTACGAGCAGTACTTC.

The chain couples TRBV9 to TRBJ2-7, with a weak D call TRBD1 (6 bases). CDR3 length: 15 residues. Germline V lookup: CDR1 SGDLS, CDR2 YYNGEE. Trimming took 0 bases from V and 3 from J, leaving 13 bases between them. CDR3 sequence reads: CASSVDQGQLYEQYF. DNA of the CDR3: TGTGCCAGCAGCGTAGATCAAGGACAGCTCTACGAGCAGTACTTC.

The gene calls are TRBV19 and TRBJ1-2; TRBD1 matches 7 bases. With 5 bases clipped from V and 4 bases from J, the junction kept 16 bases outside the gene matches. The germline V gene has CDR1 LNHDA and CDR2 SQIVND (reference sequence). The CDR3 runs 17 residues. CDR3: CASSANRWDSPFYGYTF. Written as DNA, the CDR3 is TGTGCCAGTAGTGCAAATCGGTGGGACAGTCCGTTCTATGGCTACACCTTC.

J is TRBJ1-2 and V is TRBV28; 12 bases are a match to TRBD1. This CDR3 comprises 14 residues. Germline-derived CDR1 and CDR2 are MDHEN and SYDVKM. Trimming at V came to 6 bases and at J to 4 bases, leaving 3 bases not matched to a gene. In DNA form, the CDR3 reads TGTGCCAGCAGGGGGACAGGGGGCGCCTATGGCTACACCTTC. Its translation: CASRGTGGAYGYTF.

The CDR3 sequence is CASSQNARGGETQYF. DNA of the CDR3: TGTGCCAGCAGCCAAAATGCACGGGGCGGAGAGACCCAGTACTTC. The chain recombines TRBV3-1 (or the pseudogene TRBV3-2) with TRBJ2-5, with D perhaps assigned TRBD1 or TRBD2 (5 bases each). Germline assignment: CDR1 LGHDT and CDR2 YNNKEL (reference sequence). The CDR3 has 15 residues. V was shortened by 2 bases and J by 4 bases, with 14 bases between the two germline ends.

CDR3 DNA sequence: TGTGCCAGCAGGCCCCACAACCCGGGCCGGAAAGACACCATATATTTT. This gives the protein CASRPHNPGRKDTIYF. V usage is TRBV28 and J usage is TRBJ1-3; D is unclear. Germline CDR1 and CDR2: MDHEN and SYDVKM. Trimming took off 6 bases at V and 8 bases at J, with 23 bases between the two ends. The CDR3 is made up of 16 amino acids.

As concerns this clone: This same CDR3 is encoded by further DNA sequences in the sample. The chain has TRBV9 and TRBJ2-5; no clear D. V dropped 0 bases and J dropped 2 bases, with 5 bases sitting between them. Germline loops: CDR1 SGDLS, CDR2 YYNGEE. This CDR3 is 13 amino acids long. This CDR3 is CASSVGGQETQYF. The CDR3 DNA is TGTGCCAGCAGCGTAGGCGGTCAAGAGACCCAGTACTTC.

The rearrangement uses TRBV7-6 and TRBJ1-4; D gene unclear. Trimming shortened V by 1 base and J by 12 bases, and 18 bases separated the two germline ends. The CDR3 has 15 residues. The germline V gene has CDR1 SGHVS and CDR2 FNYEAQ. CDR3 DNA sequence: TGTGCCAGCAGCTTAGAGACGGCGCCGTTTGGGGAACTGTTTTTT. This encodes CASSLETAPFGELFF. The full variable domain, in which reference TRBV7-6 and TRBJ1-4 provide the parts outside the CDR3, is GAGVSQSPRYKVTKRGQDVALRCDPISGHVSLYWYRQALGQGPEFLTYFNYEAQQDKSGLPNDRFSAERPEGSISTLTIQRTEQRDSAMYRCASSLETAPFGELFFGSGTQLSVL.

The chain is built from TRBV5-1 and TRBJ2-1; TRBD2 matches 10 bases. J gave up 4 bases and V 4 bases, and 5 bases lay outside the gene matches. There are 15 residues in the CDR3. Germline CDR1 is SGHRS and CDR2 is YFSETQ. The CDR3 here is CASSPRTSGYNEQFF. In nucleotides, the CDR3 is TGCGCCAGCAGCCCACGGACTAGCGGATACAATGAGCAGTTCTTC.

This chain links TRBV18 with TRBJ2-5; possible D gene TRBD1, 6 bases. V dropped 6 bases and J dropped 2 bases, with 19 bases sitting between them. Per the germline V gene, CDR1 is KGHSH and CDR2 is LQKENI. The CDR3 consists of 16 residues. Here the CDR3 reads CASSSKTGIGQETQYF. The CDR3 bases are TGTGCCAGCTCCTCCAAAACAGGGATCGGACAAGAGACCCAGTACTTC.

The chain recombines TRBV6-4 with TRBJ1-2; no definite D call. This CDR3 contains 13 residues. V lost 3 bases and J lost 5, with 10 bases in between. Germline CDR1 MRHNA, CDR2 SNTAGT. Here the CDR3 DNA reads TGTGCCAGCAGTGATCGGGTGGGGTATGGCTACACCTTC. It translates to CASSDRVGYGYTF.

In nucleotides, the CDR3 is TGTGCCAGCAGCCCCCGGACAGGGGGAAAGTACGAGCAGTACTTC. As protein: CASSPRTGGKYEQYF. The chain joins TRBV7-6 to TRBJ2-7; 10 nucleotides match TRBD1. V lost 5 bases to trimming and J lost 4 bases; unmatched junction nucleotides: 8. Germline CDR1 reads SGHVS; CDR2 reads FNYEAQ. The CDR3 extends over 15 amino acids. Full variable domain (remainder filled in from reference TRBV7-6 and TRBJ2-7): GAGVSQSPRYKVTKRGQDVALRCDPISGHVSLYWYRQALGQGPEFLTYFNYEAQQDKSGLPNDRFSAERPEGSISTLTIQRTEQRDSAMYRCASSPRTGGKYEQYFGPGTRLTVT.

The chain carries TRBV5-6 and TRBJ2-3; D unclear. Deletions cut 4 bases from V and 2 bases from J, with 14 bases between. Germline V gene sequence: CDR1 SGHDT, CDR2 YYEEEE. This CDR3 comprises 15 residues. CDR3 DNA: TGTGCCAGCAGCCCTCGGGCACGCTCCACAGATACGCAGTATTTT. Its protein product is CASSPRARSTDTQYF. The whole variable domain, remainder taken from reference TRBV5-6 and TRBJ2-3, is DAGVTQSPTHLIKTRGQQVTLRCSPKSGHDTVSWYQQALGQGPQFIFQYYEEEERQRGNFPDRFSGHQFPNYSSELNVNALLLGDSALYLCASSPRARSTDTQYFGPGTRLTVL.

The J gene is TRBJ2-5, the V gene TRBV7-9; D possibly corresponds to TRBD1 (5 bases). The CDR3 consists of 13 residues. Germline V gives CDR1 SEHNR, CDR2 FQNEAQ (reference sequence). V was shortened by 6 bases and J by 3 bases, with 11 bases between the two germline ends. The CDR3 region is CASRIQAEETQYF. CDR3 in DNA: TGTGCCAGCAGGATACAGGCGGAAGAGACCCAGTACTTC.

The chain combines TRBV7-2 with TRBJ2-3, with a weak D call TRBD1 (5 bases). The germline V gene has CDR1 SGHTA and CDR2 FQGNSA. Trimming took off 5 bases at V and 0 bases at J, with 12 bases between the two ends. The CDR3 covers 15 residues. CDR3 sequence reads: CASSPRQMSTDTQYF. The CDR3 DNA sequence: TGTGCCAGCAGCCCCCGACAGATGAGCACAGATACGCAGTATTTT.

The V and J genes are TRBV7-3 and TRBJ1-1, with D perhaps TRBD1 (5 bases). The CDR3 is 15 residues long. The V gene's germline CDR1 is SGHTA and CDR2 FQGTGA. V lost 1 base and J lost 0, with 9 bases in between. CDR3 region: CASSLNGAMNTEAFF. CDR3 bases: TGTGCCAGCAGCTTAAACGGGGCTATGAACACTGAAGCTTTCTTT.

The V and J genes are TRBV24-1 and TRBJ2-2, with D perhaps given as TRBD1 or TRBD2 (5 bases each). Trimming cost V 0 bases and J 6 bases, with 13 bases left between them. Germline lookup yields CDR1 KGHDR and CDR2 SFDVKD. The CDR3 length is 16 residues. The CDR3 sequence is CATSDLGGTRAGELFF. The CDR3 bases are TGTGCCACCAGTGATTTGGGGGGTACGAGGGCCGGGGAGCTGTTTTTT.

The CDR3, as DNA: TGTGCCAGCAGCCCTACCCCGACTAGGGTGGGATACAATGAGCAGTTCTTC. Its translation: CASSPTPTRVGYNEQFF. This chain connects TRBV7-3 to TRBJ2-1; perhaps TRBD2 as D (6 bases). With 5 bases removed from V and 4 bases from J, the gap between germline ends came to 21 bases. The germline CDR1 and CDR2 sequences are SGHTA and FQGTGA. This CDR3 is 17 amino acids long.